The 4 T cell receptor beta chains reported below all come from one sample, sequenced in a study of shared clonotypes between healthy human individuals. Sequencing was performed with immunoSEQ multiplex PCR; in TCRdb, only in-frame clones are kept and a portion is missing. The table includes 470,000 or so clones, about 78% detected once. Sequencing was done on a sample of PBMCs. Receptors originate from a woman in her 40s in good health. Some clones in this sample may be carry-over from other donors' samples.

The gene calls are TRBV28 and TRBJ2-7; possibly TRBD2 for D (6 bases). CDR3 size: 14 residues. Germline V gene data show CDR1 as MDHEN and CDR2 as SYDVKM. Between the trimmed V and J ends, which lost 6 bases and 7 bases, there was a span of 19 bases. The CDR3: CASRAPTGGGEQYF. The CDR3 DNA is TGTGCCAGCAGGGCCCCGACCGGGGGTGGGGAGCAGTACTTC.

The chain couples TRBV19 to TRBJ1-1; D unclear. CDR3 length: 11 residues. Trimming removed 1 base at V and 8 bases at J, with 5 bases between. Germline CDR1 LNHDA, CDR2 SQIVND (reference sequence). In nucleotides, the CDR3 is TGTGCCAGTAGTATAGGGACCGAAGCTTTCTTT. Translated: CASSIGTEAFF.

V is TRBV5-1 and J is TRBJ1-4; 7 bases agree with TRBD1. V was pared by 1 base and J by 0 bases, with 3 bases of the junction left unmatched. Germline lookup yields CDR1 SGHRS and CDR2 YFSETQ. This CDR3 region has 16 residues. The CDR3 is CASSLRDSTTNEKLFF. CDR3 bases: TGCGCCAGCAGCTTGCGGGACAGCACAACTAATGAAAAACTGTTTTTT.

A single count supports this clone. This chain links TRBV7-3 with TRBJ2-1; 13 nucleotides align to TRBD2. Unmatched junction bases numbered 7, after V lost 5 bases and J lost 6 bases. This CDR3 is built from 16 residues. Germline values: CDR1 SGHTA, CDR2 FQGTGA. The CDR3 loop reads CASSPPGLAGANEQFF. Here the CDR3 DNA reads TGTGCCAGCAGCCCACCCGGACTAGCGGGAGCCAATGAGCAGTTCTTC.